The T cell receptor (beta chain) under discussion was sequenced for a study of vaccination and CD4 T cells after COVID-19. The study, taken as a whole, reports: Analysis of convalescent patients found that 304 of 307 vaccine-specific clones were spike mono-reactive.

The study sequenced cultured CD4+ T cell DNA using the Oncomine TCR Beta short-read assay. TCRdb re-analysed the PCR reads in MiXCR, keeping a single row per CDR3 protein. The sample lists roughly 14,000 distinct CDR3 sequences, about 29% occurring once. The table lists this clonotype with a few counts. The antigen remains unidentified. Trimming removed 0 bases at V and 7 bases at J, with 9 bases between. The CDR3 is made up of 13 amino acids. Sample treatment: approximately nine-day PBMC culture with coronavirus spike peptide pools or control peptides (ViraFEST assay). Expanded clonotypes were found by TCR sequencing after peptide-pool stimulation (ViraFEST).

Sequenced here: CD4+ T cells from blood, cultured in vitro, sampled before SARS-CoV-2 vaccination. The chain links TRBV12-3 or TRBV12-4 to TRBJ1-2; TRBD1 is a possible D gene (5 bases). The source of this sequence is a human donor who received a COVID-19 vaccine. The DNA of the CDR3 is TGTGCCAGCAGTTTAGCAGGGGCTATTGGCTACACCTTC. It codes for CASSLAGAIGYTF.